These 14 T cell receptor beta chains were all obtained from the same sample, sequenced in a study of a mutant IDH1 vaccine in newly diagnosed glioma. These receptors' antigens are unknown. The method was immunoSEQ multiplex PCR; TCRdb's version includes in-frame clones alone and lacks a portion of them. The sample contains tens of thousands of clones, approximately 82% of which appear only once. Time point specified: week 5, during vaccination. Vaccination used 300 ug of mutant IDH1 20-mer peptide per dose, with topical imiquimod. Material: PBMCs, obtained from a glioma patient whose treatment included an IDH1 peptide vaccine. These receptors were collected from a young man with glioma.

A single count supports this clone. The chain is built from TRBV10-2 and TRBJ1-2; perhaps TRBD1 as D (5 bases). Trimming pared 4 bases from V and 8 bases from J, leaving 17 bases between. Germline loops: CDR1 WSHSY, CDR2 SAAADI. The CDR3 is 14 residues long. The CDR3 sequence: CASSVGQGPYGYTF. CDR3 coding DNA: TGCGCCAGCAGTGTAGGGCAGGGTCCTTACGGCTACACCTTC.

Here the CDR3 DNA reads TGCGCCAGCAGCTTTCGCAGAACAGGGTACGGGAACACCGGGGAGCTGTTTTTT. Its protein is CASSFRRTGYGNTGELFF. The chain recombines TRBV5-1 with TRBJ2-2, with D perhaps TRBD1 (6 bases). The CDR3 is 18 amino acids. The V gene's germline CDR1 is SGHRS and CDR2 YFSETQ. V was pared by 2 bases and J by 1 base, with 18 bases between.

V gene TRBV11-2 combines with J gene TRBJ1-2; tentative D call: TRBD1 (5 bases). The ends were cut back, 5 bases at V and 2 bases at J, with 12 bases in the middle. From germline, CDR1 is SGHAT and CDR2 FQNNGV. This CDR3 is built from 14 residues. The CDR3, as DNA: TGTGCCAGCAGCATATCGGACACGAACTATGGCTACACCTTC. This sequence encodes CASSISDTNYGYTF. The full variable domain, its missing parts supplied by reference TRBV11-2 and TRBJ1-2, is EAGVAQSPRYKIIEKRQSVAFWCNPISGHATLYWYQQILGQGPKLLIQFQNNGVVDDSQLPKDRFSAERLKGVDSTLKIQPAKLEDSAVYLCASSISDTNYGYTFGSGTRLTVV.

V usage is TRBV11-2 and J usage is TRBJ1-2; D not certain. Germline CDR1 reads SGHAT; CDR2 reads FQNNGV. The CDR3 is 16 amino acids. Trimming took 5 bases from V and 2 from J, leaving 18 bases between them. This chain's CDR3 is CASSPVRGGANYGYTF. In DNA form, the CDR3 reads TGTGCCAGCAGCCCAGTTCGTGGAGGAGCGAACTATGGCTACACCTTC.

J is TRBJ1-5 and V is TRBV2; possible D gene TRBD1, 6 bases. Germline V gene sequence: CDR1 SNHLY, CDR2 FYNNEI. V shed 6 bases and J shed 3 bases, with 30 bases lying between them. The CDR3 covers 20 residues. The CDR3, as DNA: TGTGCCAGCAGCGCTGCGTGGACAGCCTCCATAGAACCCGCCAATCAGCCCCAGCATTTT. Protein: CASSAAWTASIEPANQPQHF.

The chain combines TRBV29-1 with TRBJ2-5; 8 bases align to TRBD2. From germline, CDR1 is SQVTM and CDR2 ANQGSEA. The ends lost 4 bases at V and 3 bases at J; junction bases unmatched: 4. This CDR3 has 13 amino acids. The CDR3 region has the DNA TGCAGCGTTGGGACTAGCTTCGAAGAGACCCAGTACTTC. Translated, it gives CSVGTSFEETQYF.

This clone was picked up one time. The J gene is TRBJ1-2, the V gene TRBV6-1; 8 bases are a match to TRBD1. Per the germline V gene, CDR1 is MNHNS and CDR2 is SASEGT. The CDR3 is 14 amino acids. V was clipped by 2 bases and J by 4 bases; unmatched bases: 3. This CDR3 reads CASSERTGGYGYTF. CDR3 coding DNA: TGTGCCAGCAGTGAACGAACAGGGGGCTATGGCTACACCTTC.

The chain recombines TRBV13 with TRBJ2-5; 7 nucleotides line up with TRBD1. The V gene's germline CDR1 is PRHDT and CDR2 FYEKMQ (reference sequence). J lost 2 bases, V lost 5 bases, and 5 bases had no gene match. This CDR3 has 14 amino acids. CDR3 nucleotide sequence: TGTGCCAGCAGCCGCAGGGGGTGGCAAGAGACCCAGTACTTC. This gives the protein CASSRRGWQETQYF.

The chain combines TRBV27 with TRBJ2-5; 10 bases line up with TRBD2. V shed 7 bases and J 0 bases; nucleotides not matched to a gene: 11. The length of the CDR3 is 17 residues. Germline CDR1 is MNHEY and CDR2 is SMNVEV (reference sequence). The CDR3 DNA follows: TGTGCCAGCAAAACCGGACTAGCGGAGACCTACCAAGAGACCCAGTACTTC. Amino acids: CASKTGLAETYQETQYF.

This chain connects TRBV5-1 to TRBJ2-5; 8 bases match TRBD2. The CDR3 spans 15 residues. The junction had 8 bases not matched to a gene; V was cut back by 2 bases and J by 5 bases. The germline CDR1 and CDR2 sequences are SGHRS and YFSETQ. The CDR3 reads CASSLTGGRGETQYF. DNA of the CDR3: TGCGCCAGCAGCTTAACGGGGGGGCGAGGTGAGACCCAGTACTTC.

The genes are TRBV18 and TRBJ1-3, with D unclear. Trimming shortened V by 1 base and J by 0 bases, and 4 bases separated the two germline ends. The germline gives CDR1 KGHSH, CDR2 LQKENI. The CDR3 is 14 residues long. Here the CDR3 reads CASSPQDSGNTIYF. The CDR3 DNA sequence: TGTGCCAGCTCACCACAGGACTCTGGAAACACCATATATTTT.

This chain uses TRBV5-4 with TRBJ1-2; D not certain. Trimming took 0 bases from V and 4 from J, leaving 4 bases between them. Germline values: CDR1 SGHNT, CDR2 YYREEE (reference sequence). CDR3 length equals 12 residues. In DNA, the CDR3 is TGTGCCAGCAGCTTGGCCTCCTATGGCTACACCTTC. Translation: CASSLASYGYTF.

CDR3 DNA sequence: TGCGCCAGCAGCTTGTTCGGACAGGGAACAGATACGCAGTATTTT. This encodes CASSLFGQGTDTQYF. The chain employs TRBV5-1 and TRBJ2-3; 8 bases line up with TRBD1. This CDR3 is 15 amino acids long. With 1 base clipped from V and 3 bases from J, the junction kept 4 bases outside the gene matches. Germline loops: CDR1 SGHRS, CDR2 YFSETQ.

The CDR3 bases are TGTGCCATCAGTGAGCTCCAAAGGGACACCTATGGCTACACCTTC. Translating gives CAISELQRDTYGYTF. V gene TRBV10-3 combines with J gene TRBJ1-2; weak D call: TRBD1 (6 bases). This CDR3 is 15 amino acids long. Looked up from germline, CDR1 is ENHRY and CDR2 is SYGVKD. Between the trimmed V and J ends, which lost 2 bases and 4 bases, there was a span of 14 bases.